Shown below are 28 T cell receptor beta chains from a single sample sequenced in a study of OX40 agonist ivuxolimab in advanced cancers. The assay was immunoSEQ multiplex PCR, and TCRdb's table has in-frame clones only and misses some. The sample lists roughly 62,000 clones; around 84% were seen once. The starting material was CD4+ or CD8+ T cells sorted from blood, obtained in a trial of the OX40 agonist ivuxolimab. All receptors derive from an adult with an advanced solid tumor such as melanoma, head and neck, liver or kidney cancer.

The sample holds one count of this clone. The chain has TRBV19 and TRBJ2-2; perhaps D is TRBD1 or TRBD2 (5 bases each). The CDR3 is made up of 15 amino acids. Germline V gene lookup returns CDR1 LNHDA and CDR2 SQIVND (reference sequence). The germline V and J ends were trimmed by 8 bases and 1 base, with 14 bases remaining between them. CDR3 nucleotides: TGTGCCAGTTTCCCTGGGACGGGGAACACCGGGGAGCTGTTTTTT. Translated: CASFPGTGNTGELFF.

This clone was found once. The rearrangement links TRBV19 to TRBJ1-2; D might be TRBD1 (5 bases). The length of the CDR3 is 16 residues. Germline CDR1 and CDR2: LNHDA and SQIVND (reference sequence). V lost 7 bases to trimming and J lost 4 bases, with 22 bases between them. The CDR3 region has the DNA TGTGCCAGTACCTCTCCTCGGGGCTCGGAGACCTATGGCTACACCTTC. The encoded protein is CASTSPRGSETYGYTF.

As regards this clone: The sample holds other DNA sequences that translate to the same CDR3. The J gene is TRBJ1-6, the V gene TRBV5-1; 8 bases fit TRBD1. Germline CDR1 SGHRS, CDR2 YFSETQ. J gave up 6 bases and V 4 bases, and 3 bases lay outside the gene matches. The CDR3 runs 14 residues. The CDR3 protein is CASSPGQGNSPLHF. The CDR3 nucleotides read TGCGCCAGCAGCCCCGGACAGGGTAATTCACCCCTCCACTTT.

V usage is TRBV5-1 and J usage is TRBJ1-4, with 8 bases fitting TRBD1. With 4 bases clipped from V and 7 bases from J, the junction kept 6 bases outside the gene matches. Germline V gene lookup returns CDR1 SGHRS and CDR2 YFSETQ. CDR3 length equals 14 residues. The CDR3 loop is CASSPRGRAEKLFF. The DNA of the CDR3 is TGCGCCAGCAGCCCCAGGGGGCGGGCTGAAAAACTGTTTTTT.

The chain combines TRBV5-6 with TRBJ1-3; D is undetermined. CDR3 size: 14 residues. Germline V gives CDR1 SGHDT, CDR2 YYEEEE. V lost 5 bases and J lost 2, with 11 bases in between. The CDR3 protein is CASRPSGTGNTIYF. The CDR3 DNA reads as TGTGCCAGCAGACCCTCCGGCACTGGAAACACCATATATTTT.

This clone has a single count. The chain employs TRBV7-8 and TRBJ2-1; 7 nucleotides match TRBD1. In germline, CDR1 is SGHVS, CDR2 FQNEAQ. Unmatched junction bases numbered 15, after V lost 1 base and J lost 15 bases. The length of the CDR3 is 15 residues. The CDR3 loop is CASSLVWGQPVPGFF. CDR3 nucleotide sequence: TGTGCCAGCAGCTTAGTCTGGGGACAGCCCGTGCCGGGGTTCTTC. The full variable domain, with the rest looked up from reference TRBV7-8 and TRBJ2-1, is GAGVSQSPRYKVAKRGQDVALRCDPISGHVSLFWYQQALGQGPEFLTYFQNEAQLDKSGLPSDRFFAERPEGSVSTLKIQRTQQEDSAVYLCASSLVWGQPVPGFFGPGTRLTVL.

This CDR3 is CASSLTPGQGYTEAFF. Here the CDR3 DNA reads TGTGCCAGCAGCTTAACCCCGGGACAGGGGTACACTGAAGCTTTCTTT. This chain uses TRBV7-9 with TRBJ1-1, with 10 bases lining up with TRBD1. V lost 2 bases and J lost 3; bases outside the gene matches: 6. The V gene's germline CDR1 is SEHNR and CDR2 FQNEAQ (reference sequence). The CDR3 loop spans 16 amino acids. The full variable domain, in which reference TRBV7-9 and TRBJ1-1 provide the parts outside the CDR3, is DTGVSQNPRHKITKRGQNVTFRCDPISEHNRLYWYRQTLGQGPEFLTYFQNEAQLEKSRLLSDRFSAERPKGSFSTLEIQRTEQGDSAMYLCASSLTPGQGYTEAFFGQGTRLTVV.

The rearrangement uses TRBV19 and TRBJ2-5; 11 nucleotides match TRBD1. CDR3 length: 15 amino acids. Germline V lookup: CDR1 LNHDA, CDR2 SQIVND (reference sequence). V was clipped by 4 bases and J by 2 bases; unmatched bases: 3. The CDR3 here is CASSTGTGGQETQYF. The CDR3 DNA reads as TGTGCCAGTAGTACCGGGACAGGGGGGCAAGAGACCCAGTACTTC.

The chain is built from TRBV2 and TRBJ1-2; the match to TRBD1 covers 9 bases. J gave up 5 bases and V 6 bases, and 7 bases lay outside the gene matches. CDR1 and CDR2 (germline): SNHLY, FYNNEI. The CDR3 totals 14 residues. CDR3 DNA: TGTGCCAGCAGGGAACAGGGGGCAAGGTATGGCTACACCTTC. Translation: CASREQGARYGYTF.

The chain links TRBV5-1 to TRBJ1-3, with a tentative D call TRBD1 (6 bases). The V gene's germline CDR1 is SGHRS and CDR2 YFSETQ. The V gene lost 4 bases and the J gene lost 0 bases, with 23 bases spanning the gap. The CDR3 runs 19 residues. CDR3: CASSPWTDQARFSGNTIYF. CDR3 DNA: TGCGCCAGCAGCCCTTGGACAGACCAAGCCCGTTTCTCTGGAAACACCATATATTTT.

The chain uses TRBV28 and TRBJ2-6, with 7 bases matching TRBD2. V lost 3 bases and J lost 2; bases outside the gene matches: 1. The V gene's germline CDR1 is MDHEN and CDR2 SYDVKM. This CDR3 contains 15 residues. CDR3 coding DNA: TGTGCCAGCAGTTTGGGAGGGACTGGGGCCAACGTCCTGACTTTC. This encodes CASSLGGTGANVLTF. Full variable domain (rest looked up from reference TRBV28 and TRBJ2-6): DVKVTQSSRYLVKRTGEKVFLECVQDMDHENMFWYRQDPGLGLRLIYFSYDVKMKEKGDIPEGYSVSREKKERFSLILESASTNQTSMYLCASSLGGTGANVLTFGAGSRLTVL.

This clone was counted once. This chain uses TRBV5-1 with TRBJ1-2; D remains ambiguous. The CDR3 covers 15 residues. Germline lookup yields CDR1 SGHRS and CDR2 YFSETQ. Trimming took off 2 bases at V and 8 bases at J, with 19 bases between the two ends. The CDR3 nucleotides read TGCGCCAGCAGCTTACTGGGCTTACTAGATGAGGGCTACACCTTC. Translating it yields CASSLLGLLDEGYTF.

This clone was counted once. This sequence joins TRBV28 and TRBJ2-1, with 8 bases fitting TRBD1. This CDR3 is 17 amino acids long. Germline assignment: CDR1 MDHEN and CDR2 SYDVKM. V gave up 0 bases and J gave up 8 bases; unmatched junction bases: 12. CDR3 in amino acids: CASSLWGGQGRDDEQFF. DNA for the CDR3: TGTGCCAGCAGTTTATGGGGAGGACAGGGAAGGGACGATGAGCAGTTCTTC.

This clone was counted a single time. V is TRBV10-3 and J is TRBJ1-2, with 9 bases aligning to TRBD1. The CDR3 contains 18 residues. Trimming took 5 bases from V and 2 from J; bases not matched to a gene: 15. The germline V gene encodes CDR1 ENHRY and CDR2 SYGVKD. The CDR3 loop is CAISPRVGTGSTNYGYTF. CDR3 sequence (DNA): TGTGCCATCAGTCCGAGGGTCGGGACAGGGAGTACCAACTATGGCTACACCTTC.

This clone was observed a handful of times. Other nucleotide sequences from this sample produce the same CDR3. The chain has TRBV5-1 and TRBJ2-7; D is unresolved. Trimming left V 0 bases short and J 0 bases short, with 4 bases between. The CDR3 has 13 amino acids. CDR1 is SGHRS and CDR2 is YFSETQ in the germline V gene. CDR3 amino acids: CASSLGVSYEQYF. CDR3 DNA sequence: TGCGCCAGCAGCTTGGGTGTCTCCTACGAGCAGTACTTC.

This chain uses TRBV5-4 with TRBJ2-6; D tentatively reads TRBD1 or TRBD2 (6 bases each). CDR3 length equals 17 residues. Between the trimmed V and J ends, which lost 4 bases and 0 bases, there was a span of 14 bases. Germline CDR1 is SGHNT and CDR2 is YYREEE (reference sequence). The CDR3 spells CASSAGTPGSGANVLTF. The DNA for the CDR3 is TGTGCCAGCAGCGCGGGGACACCTGGCTCTGGGGCCAACGTCCTGACTTTC.

CDR3 region: CASSQDTLNYEQFF. In nucleotides, the CDR3 is TGCGCCAGCAGCCAAGACACCCTTAACTATGAGCAGTTCTTC. This chain joins TRBV4-3 and TRBJ2-1; D uncertain. Germline V gene data show CDR1 as LGHNA and CDR2 as YSLEER. V lost 0 bases to trimming and J lost 8 bases, with 11 bases between them. This CDR3 region has 14 residues.

This chain connects TRBV11-2 to TRBJ2-5; 7 bases agree with TRBD1. V trimming: 2 bases; J trimming: 0 bases; junction bases outside the gene matches: 12. This CDR3 comprises 18 residues. The germline V gene has CDR1 SGHAT and CDR2 FQNNGV. The CDR3 DNA reads TGTGCCAGCAGCTTACGCCCCCTTTCGGGACAGAACCAAGAGACCCAGTACTTC. This codes for CASSLRPLSGQNQETQYF.

This chain uses TRBV5-4 with TRBJ2-7; possibly TRBD2 for D (5 bases). V was pared by 7 bases and J by 6 bases, with 23 bases between. The CDR3 consists of 15 residues. Germline V CDR1 and CDR2: SGHNT, YYREEE (reference sequence). This CDR3 is CASPGEGAKVSEQYF. CDR3 bases: TGTGCCAGCCCCGGTGAGGGTGCCAAGGTAAGCGAGCAGTACTTC.

This clone was seen only a few times. The chain is built from TRBV6-1 and TRBJ1-1; possibly TRBD1 for D (6 bases). The CDR3 runs to 14 residues. Trimming shortened V by 3 bases and J by 1 base, and 9 bases separated the two germline ends. Germline CDR1 and CDR2: MNHNS and SASEGT. DNA for the CDR3: TGTGCCAGCAGTGATGGACAGAGGAACACTGAAGCTTTCTTT. Translating gives CASSDGQRNTEAFF.

This chain links TRBV7-8 with TRBJ2-1; possible D gene TRBD1, 5 bases. This CDR3 spans 15 amino acids. The V end was cut by 5 bases, the J end by 2 bases, with 13 bases between. From germline, CDR1 is SGHVS and CDR2 FQNEAQ. Here the CDR3 DNA reads TGTGCCAGCAGCCTAAGGGCGGACACCTACAATGAGCAGTTCTTC. Amino acid sequence: CASSLRADTYNEQFF.

The chain couples TRBV5-6 to TRBJ2-4; TRBD2 matches 7 bases. V lost 3 bases and J lost 9; bases outside the gene matches: 12. The CDR3 extends over 15 amino acids. Per germline, CDR1 SGHDT and CDR2 YYEEEE. In nucleotides, the CDR3 is TGTGCCAGCAGCTCCCAGGCGGAGGGCGGGAGCATTCAGTACTTC. It specifies CASSSQAEGGSIQYF. The entire variable domain, with the rest obtained from reference TRBV5-6 and TRBJ2-4, is as follows: DAGVTQSPTHLIKTRGQQVTLRCSPKSGHDTVSWYQQALGQGPQFIFQYYEEEERQRGNFPDRFSGHQFPNYSSELNVNALLLGDSALYLCASSSQAEGGSIQYFGAGTRLSVL.

V and J are TRBV10-3 and TRBJ2-2, with D possibly matching TRBD1 (6 bases). Germline assignment: CDR1 ENHRY and CDR2 SYGVKD. This CDR3 is 14 amino acids long. CDR3 sequence reads: CATGTGTNTGELFF. CDR3 nucleotides: TGTGCAACAGGGACCGGAACGAACACCGGGGAGCTGTTTTTT.

To note about this clone: This CDR3 is also generated by other DNA sequences in the sample. The chain uses TRBV18 and TRBJ2-1; TRBD2 matches 8 bases. Per the germline V gene, CDR1 is KGHSH and CDR2 is LQKENI. This CDR3 contains 16 residues. The junction had 7 bases not matched to a gene; V was cut back by 1 base and J by 5 bases. The CDR3 loop reads CASSPLLAGGHNEQFF. DNA for the CDR3: TGTGCCAGCTCACCACTTCTAGCGGGTGGACACAATGAGCAGTTCTTC.

A single count supports this clone. The J gene is TRBJ1-1, the V gene TRBV19, with TRBD1 as a possible D gene (5 bases). The V end was cut by 3 bases, the J end by 4 bases, with 12 bases between. The CDR3 runs 14 residues. Germline V gives CDR1 LNHDA, CDR2 SQIVND (reference sequence). The CDR3 DNA reads TGTGCCAGTAGTATCGGGGCGCCGAGCACTGAAGCTTTCTTT. Protein sequence: CASSIGAPSTEAFF. Full variable domain (rest looked up from reference TRBV19 and TRBJ1-1): DGGITQSPKYLFRKEGQNVTLSCEQNLNHDAMYWYRQDPGQGLRLIYYSQIVNDFQKGDIAEGYSVSREKKESFPLTVTSAQKNPTAFYLCASSIGAPSTEAFFGQGTRLTVV.

The chain has TRBV19 and TRBJ1-1; D is ambiguous. Germline CDR1 and CDR2: LNHDA and SQIVND (reference sequence). This CDR3 region has 11 residues. V was shortened by 6 bases and J by 7 bases, with 9 bases between the two germline ends. CDR3 coding DNA: TGTGCCAGTAGGGCGGGCGGTGAAGCTTTCTTT. Protein: CASRAGGEAFF.

The J gene is TRBJ1-2, the V gene TRBV2; no reliable D call. Between the trimmed V and J ends, which lost 8 bases and 3 bases, there was a span of 10 bases. CDR3 length equals 12 residues. CDR1 SNHLY and CDR2 FYNNEI come from the germline V gene. CDR3 coding DNA: TGTGCCAGCCTCGGACTAGACTATGGCTACACCTTC. Its protein product is CASLGLDYGYTF.

This clone has a single count. J is TRBJ1-4 and V is TRBV19, with D unclear. In germline, CDR1 is LNHDA, CDR2 SQIVND (reference sequence). The CDR3 loop spans 15 amino acids. V gave up 3 bases and J gave up 0 bases, with 8 bases separating them. The CDR3, as DNA: TGTGCCAGTAGTATCACCGGATCAACTAATGAAAAACTGTTTTTT. Residues: CASSITGSTNEKLFF.